This TCR beta chain is drawn from a study of cytomegalovirus exposure and HLA in healthy donors. Broader study findings: The classifier reportedly diagnosed cytomegalovirus status with high sensitivity and specificity.

The CDR3 extends over 11 amino acids. The germline V and J ends were trimmed by 2 bases and 3 bases, with 2 bases remaining between them. The germline V gene has CDR1 SGHTA and CDR2 FQGNSA. Note on this clone: As yet, its antigen is unknown.

The PCR had 60 Vbeta and 13 Jbeta primers. Clones were read by immunoSEQ multiplex PCR, and TCRdb kept only the in-frame ones, dropping some. The table shows approximately 150,000 clones, with approximately 70% occurring only once. V is TRBV7-2 and J is TRBJ2-7; D not certain. This TCR came from a human donor in good health. Sample: PBMCs. The CDR3: CASSLYYEQYF. The CDR3 DNA sequence: TGTGCCAGCAGCTTATACTACGAGCAGTACTTC.